A selection of T cell receptor beta chains follows, all from one sample in a study of blood T cell repertoires in COVID-19. Method: immunoSEQ multiplex PCR; TCRdb's copy keeps in-frame clones and lacks some. The data contain some 210,000 clones, approximately 80% of them singletons. Sequencing used PBMCs or T cells enriched from blood (not recorded which). Receptors were obtained from a man aged 25 to 45 with acute COVID-19. Each CDR3 is given with its conserved first and last residue. D genes are given only for firm matches. Some rows mark clone size as missing; the rest say once, few, many or name a class of expanded clone.

j_call clone_size v_call cdr3_length d_call cdr3_nt cdr3_aa
TRBJ2-6 few TRBV11-2 19 TRBD1 TGTGCCAGCAGCCCACGGGTGGGACAGGTACTCTCTGGGGCCAACGTCCTGACTTTC CASSPRVGQVLSGANVLTF
TRBJ1-6 NA TRBV2 15 TRBD1 TGTGCCAGCAGAGCGAGCGGGACAGGGGACTCACCCCTCCACTTT CASRASGTGDSPLHF
TRBJ1-1 NA TRBV6-5 12 NA TGTGCCAGTTTCACAGAATACACTGAAGCTTTCTTT CASFTEYTEAFF
TRBJ1-1 NA TRBV3-1/TRBV3-2 14 TRBD1 TGTGCCAGCAGTCAGGGACAGACGAACACTGAAGCTTTCTTT CASSQGQTNTEAFF
TRBJ2-1 NA TRBV11-2 15 TRBD2 TGTGCCAGCAGCTTACTAGCGGGGGGCGGGAATGAGCAGTTCTTC CASSLLAGGGNEQFF
TRBJ1-1 NA TRBV28 11 NA TGTGCCAGCAGCGCCCCCAGGAAAGGTTTCTTT CASSAPRKGFF
TRBJ2-7 NA TRBV29-1 12 NA TGCAGCGTTGAAAGGGGCTCCTACGAGCAGTACTTC CSVERGSYEQYF
TRBJ2-5 few TRBV5-1 13 TRBD2 TGCGCCAGCAGCACCGGGGGGCAAGAGACCCAGTACTTC CASSTGGQETQYF
TRBJ1-6 few TRBV25-1 13 NA TGTGCCAGCAAGGACAGCTATAATTCACCCCTCCACTTT CASKDSYNSPLHF
TRBJ2-3 NA TRBV2 15 TRBD1 TGTGCCAGCAGTTCGGGCAGGGGGAACACAGATACGCAGTATTTT CASSSGRGNTDTQYF